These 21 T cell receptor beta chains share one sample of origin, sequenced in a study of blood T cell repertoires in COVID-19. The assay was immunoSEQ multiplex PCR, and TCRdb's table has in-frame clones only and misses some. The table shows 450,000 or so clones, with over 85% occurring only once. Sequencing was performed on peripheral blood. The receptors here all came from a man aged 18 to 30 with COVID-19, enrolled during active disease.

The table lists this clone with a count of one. CDR3 DNA: TGTGCCGGCGGGGGGACAGGGGTTGAAAAACTGTTTTTT. This sequence encodes CAGGGTGVEKLFF. The chain uses TRBV28 and TRBJ1-4, with 10 bases fitting TRBD1. The V and J ends lost 11 bases and 7 bases, in that order; junction bases with no gene match: 7. CDR1 is MDHEN, CDR2 SYDVKM, per germline. The CDR3 sequence is 13 residues long. The full variable domain, with the rest looked up from reference TRBV28 and TRBJ1-4, is DVKVTQSSRYLVKRTGEKVFLECVQDMDHENMFWYRQDPGLGLRLIYFSYDVKMKEKGDIPEGYSVSREKKERFSLILESASTNQTSMYLCAGGGTGVEKLFFGSGTQLSVL.

CDR3 in DNA: TGTGCCAGCAGCGTGGGAGGCTCCTACGAGCAGTACTTC. Translated: CASSVGGSYEQYF. The chain couples TRBV5-6 to TRBJ2-7, with TRBD2 as a possible D gene (6 bases). The CDR3 length is 13 residues. V lost 4 bases, J lost 0 bases, and 8 bases lay in between. Per germline, CDR1 SGHDT and CDR2 YYEEEE.

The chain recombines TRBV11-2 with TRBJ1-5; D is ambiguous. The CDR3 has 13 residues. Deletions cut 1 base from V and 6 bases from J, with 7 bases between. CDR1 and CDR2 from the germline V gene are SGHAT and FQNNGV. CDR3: CASSLAAGQPQHF. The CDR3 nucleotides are TGTGCCAGCAGCTTAGCAGCGGGTCAGCCCCAGCATTTT.

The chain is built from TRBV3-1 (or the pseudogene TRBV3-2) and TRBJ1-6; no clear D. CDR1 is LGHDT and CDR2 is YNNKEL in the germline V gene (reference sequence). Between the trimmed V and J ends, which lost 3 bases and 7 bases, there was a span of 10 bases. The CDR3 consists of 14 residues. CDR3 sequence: CASSHRDSNSPLHF. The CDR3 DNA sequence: TGTGCCAGCAGCCACCGGGATTCCAATTCACCCCTCCACTTT.

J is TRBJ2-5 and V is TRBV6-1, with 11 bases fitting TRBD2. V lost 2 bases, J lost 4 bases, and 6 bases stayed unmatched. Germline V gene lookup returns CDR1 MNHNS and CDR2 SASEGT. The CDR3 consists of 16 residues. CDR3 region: CASSEFLAGGVETQYF. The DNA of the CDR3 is TGTGCCAGCAGTGAATTCCTAGCGGGGGGAGTAGAGACCCAGTACTTC.

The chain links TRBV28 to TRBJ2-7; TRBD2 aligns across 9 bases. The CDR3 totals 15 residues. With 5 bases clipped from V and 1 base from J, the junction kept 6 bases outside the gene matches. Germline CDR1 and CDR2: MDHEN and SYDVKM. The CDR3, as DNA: TGTGCCAGCAGTCAAACGACTAGCGGTTCCTACGAGCAGTACTTC. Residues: CASSQTTSGSYEQYF.

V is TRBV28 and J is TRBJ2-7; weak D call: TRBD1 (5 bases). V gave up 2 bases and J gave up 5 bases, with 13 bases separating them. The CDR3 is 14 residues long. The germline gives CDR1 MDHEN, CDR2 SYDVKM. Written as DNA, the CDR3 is TGTGCCAGCAGTTTACGAAGACAGTCGCACGAGCAGTACTTC. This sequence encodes CASSLRRQSHEQYF.

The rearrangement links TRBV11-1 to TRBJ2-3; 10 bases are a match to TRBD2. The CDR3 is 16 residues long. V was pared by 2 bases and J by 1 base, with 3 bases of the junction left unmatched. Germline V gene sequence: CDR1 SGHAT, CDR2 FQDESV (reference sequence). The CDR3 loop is CASSLTSGMGTDTQYF. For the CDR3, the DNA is TGTGCCAGCAGCTTAACTAGCGGGATGGGCACAGATACGCAGTATTTT.

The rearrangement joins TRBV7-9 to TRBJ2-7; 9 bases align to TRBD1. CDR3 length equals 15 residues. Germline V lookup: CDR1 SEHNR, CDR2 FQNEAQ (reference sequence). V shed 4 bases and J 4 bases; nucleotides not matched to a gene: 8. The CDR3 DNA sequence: TGTGCCAGCAGCTCCTACTCGACAGGGGGGTACGAGCAGTACTTC. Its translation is CASSSYSTGGYEQYF. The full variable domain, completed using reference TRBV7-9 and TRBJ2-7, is DTGVSQNPRHKITKRGQNVTFRCDPISEHNRLYWYRQTLGQGPEFLTYFQNEAQLEKSRLLSDRFSAERPKGSFSTLEIQRTEQGDSAMYLCASSSYSTGGYEQYFGPGTRLTVT.

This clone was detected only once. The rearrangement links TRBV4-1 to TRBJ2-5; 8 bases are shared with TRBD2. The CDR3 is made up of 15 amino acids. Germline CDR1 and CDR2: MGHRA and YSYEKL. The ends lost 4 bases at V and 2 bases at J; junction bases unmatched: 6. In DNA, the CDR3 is TGCGCCAGCAGCCCTCTAGCGGGTATTCAAGAGACCCAGTACTTC. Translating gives CASSPLAGIQETQYF.

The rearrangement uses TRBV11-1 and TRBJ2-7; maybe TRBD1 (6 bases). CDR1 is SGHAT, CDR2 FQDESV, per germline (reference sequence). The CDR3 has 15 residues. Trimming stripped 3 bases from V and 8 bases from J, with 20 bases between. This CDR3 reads CASSFYGTLPSQQYF. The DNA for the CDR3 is TGTGCCAGCAGCTTTTACGGGACACTGCCCTCTCAGCAGTACTTC.

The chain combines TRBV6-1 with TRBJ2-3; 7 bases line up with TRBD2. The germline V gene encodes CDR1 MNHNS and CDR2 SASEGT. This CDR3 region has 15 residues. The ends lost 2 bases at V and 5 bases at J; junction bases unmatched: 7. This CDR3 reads CASSEPAGEGDTQYF. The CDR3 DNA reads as TGTGCCAGCAGTGAACCGGCGGGAGAAGGAGATACGCAGTATTTT.

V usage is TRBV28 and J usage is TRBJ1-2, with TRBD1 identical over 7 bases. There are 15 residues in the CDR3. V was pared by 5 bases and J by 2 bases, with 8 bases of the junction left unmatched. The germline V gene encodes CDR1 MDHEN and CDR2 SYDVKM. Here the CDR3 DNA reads TGTGCCAGCAGTGAGGGACAGCCCTCAAACTATGGCTACACCTTC. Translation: CASSEGQPSNYGYTF.

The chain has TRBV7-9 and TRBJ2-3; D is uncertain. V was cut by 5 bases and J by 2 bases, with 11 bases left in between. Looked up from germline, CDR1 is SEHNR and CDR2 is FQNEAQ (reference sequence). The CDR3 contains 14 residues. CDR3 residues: CASSQDGFTDTQYF. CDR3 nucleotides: TGTGCCAGCAGCCAGGATGGGTTCACAGATACGCAGTATTTT.

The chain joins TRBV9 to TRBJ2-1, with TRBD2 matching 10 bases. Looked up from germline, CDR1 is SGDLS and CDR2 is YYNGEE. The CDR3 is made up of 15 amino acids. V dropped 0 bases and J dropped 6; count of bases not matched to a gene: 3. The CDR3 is CASSVALAGLNEQFF. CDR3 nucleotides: TGTGCCAGCAGCGTAGCACTAGCGGGACTCAATGAGCAGTTCTTC.

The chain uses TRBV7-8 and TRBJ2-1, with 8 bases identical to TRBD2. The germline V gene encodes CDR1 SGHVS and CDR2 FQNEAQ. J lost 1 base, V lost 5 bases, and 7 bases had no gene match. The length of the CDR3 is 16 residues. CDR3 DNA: TGTGCCAGCAGCCAGTACAGCGGGAGATCCTACAATGAGCAGTTCTTC. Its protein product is CASSQYSGRSYNEQFF.

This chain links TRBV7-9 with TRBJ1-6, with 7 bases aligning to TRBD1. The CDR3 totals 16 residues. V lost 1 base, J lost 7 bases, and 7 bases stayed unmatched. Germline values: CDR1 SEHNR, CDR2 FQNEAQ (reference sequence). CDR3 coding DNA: TGTGCCAGCAGCTTAGTGCTCAGGGGGGACAATTCACCCCTCCACTTT. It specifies CASSLVLRGDNSPLHF.

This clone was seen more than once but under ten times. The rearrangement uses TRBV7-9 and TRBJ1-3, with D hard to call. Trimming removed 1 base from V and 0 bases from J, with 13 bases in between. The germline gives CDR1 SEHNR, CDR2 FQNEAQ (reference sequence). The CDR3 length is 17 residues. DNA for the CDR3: TGTGCCAGCAGCTTAGGGAGCGGCAGCCACTCTGGAAACACCATATATTTT. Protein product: CASSLGSGSHSGNTIYF.

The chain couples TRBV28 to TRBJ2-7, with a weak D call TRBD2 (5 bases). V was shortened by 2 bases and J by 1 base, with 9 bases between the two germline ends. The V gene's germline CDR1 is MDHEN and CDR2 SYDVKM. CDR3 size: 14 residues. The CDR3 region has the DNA TGTGCCAGCAGTTTAGGGAGACTGTCCTACGAGCAGTACTTC. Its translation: CASSLGRLSYEQYF.

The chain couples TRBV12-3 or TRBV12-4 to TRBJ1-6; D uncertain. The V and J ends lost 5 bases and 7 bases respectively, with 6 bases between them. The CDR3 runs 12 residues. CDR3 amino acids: CASSLKNSPLHF. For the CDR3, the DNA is TGTGCCAGCAGTCTAAAGAATTCACCCCTCCACTTT.

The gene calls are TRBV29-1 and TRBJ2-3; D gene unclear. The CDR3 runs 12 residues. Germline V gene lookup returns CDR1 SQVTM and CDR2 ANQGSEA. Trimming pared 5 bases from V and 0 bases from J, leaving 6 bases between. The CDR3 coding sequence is TGCAGCGTTATCCCTAGCACAGATACGCAGTATTTT. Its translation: CSVIPSTDTQYF.